These 20 T cell receptor beta chains came from one sample sequenced in a study of identical twins (dated by TCRdb to the mid-2010s). The library was obtained by 5' RACE. The instrument given in TCRdb is Illumina HiSeq 2000. TCRdb passed the public sequencing reads through fastp at Q25 and MiXCR, retaining productive beta sequences. Each CDR3 protein gets just one entry, which takes the most common genes and DNA from the rows behind it. The sample table lists roughly 350,000 distinct CDR3 sequences, about 12% of them with a count of one. The top ten clonotypes cover roughly 7.8% of the sample. These data were likewise used in another study, on yellow fever vaccine responses in identical twins.

Sequencing was done on a sample of CD8+ T cells sorted from blood. The receptor set was obtained from a woman aged 18-29 years in good health.

V and J are TRBV5-6 and TRBJ2-7; 10 positions agree with TRBD1. Trimming removed 3 bases from V and 2 bases from J; junction bases left unmatched: 2. The CDR3 totals 14 residues. In germline, CDR1 is SGHDT, CDR2 YYEEEE. DNA of the CDR3: TGTGCCAGCAGCTACGGACAGGGGGCCTACGAGCAGTACGTC. Its translation: CASSYGQGAYEQYV.

J is TRBJ2-1 and V is TRBV20-1; D gene unclear. The V gene's germline CDR1 is DFQATT and CDR2 SNEGSKA (reference sequence). V shed 3 bases and J shed 6 bases, with 9 bases lying between them. The CDR3 totals 12 residues. The CDR3, as DNA: TGCAGTGCTAGGATAACTCCCAATGAGCAGTTCTTC. Protein: CSARITPNEQFF.

V is TRBV29-1 and J is TRBJ2-2; 7 nucleotides match TRBD2. With V trimmed by 3 bases and J by 4 bases, 2 bases remained unmatched. This CDR3 contains 13 residues. Germline CDR1 SQVTM, CDR2 ANQGSEA. The CDR3 nucleotides are TGCAGCGTTGAGGGGGAGGGCACCGGGGAGCTGTTTTTT. Its protein product is CSVEGEGTGELFF.

This clonotype was detected only a few times. CDR3 DNA: TGTGCCAGCAGTGACGGGACAGGGTACTATGGCTACACCTTC. This sequence encodes CASSDGTGYYGYTF. The genes are TRBV6-1 and TRBJ1-2, with TRBD1 matching over 9 bases. The V and J ends lost 3 bases and 3 bases, in that order; junction bases with no gene match: 2. CDR1 is MNHNS, CDR2 SASEGT, per germline. The CDR3 has 14 residues.

V is TRBV11-2 and J is TRBJ1-4, with unresolved D. The germline V and J ends were trimmed by 4 bases and 8 bases, with 14 bases remaining between them. This CDR3 region has 14 residues. Germline loops: CDR1 SGHAT, CDR2 FQNNGV. The CDR3 reads CASSSPPGPEKLFF. Here the CDR3 DNA reads TGTGCCAGCAGCTCCCCCCCCGGGCCGGAAAAACTGTTTTTT.

This clonotype appeared a few times. The chain uses TRBV4-1 and TRBJ2-3; tentative D call: TRBD2 (5 bases). The CDR3 has 17 amino acids. V was trimmed by 5 bases and J by 3 bases, leaving 21 bases between them. CDR1 MGHRA and CDR2 YSYEKL come from the germline V gene. The CDR3 protein is CASSSEVQRILTDTQYF. The CDR3 DNA is TGCGCCAGCAGCTCCGAGGTACAGCGGATCCTTACAGATACGCAGTATTTT.

A word on this clonotype: Sequence at one end of the junction differs from germline and may be a read error. The chain joins TRBV3-1 to TRBJ2-3; D gene uncertain. The length of the CDR3 is 18 residues. Germline V gene data show CDR1 as LGHDT and CDR2 as YNNKEL (reference sequence). In DNA, the CDR3 is TGTGCCAGCAGCAAAGAATTCCCTGAGACACATATCGCAGATACGCAGTATTTT. It encodes CASSKEFPETHIADTQYF.

This chain joins TRBV24-1 and TRBJ1-6; D is uncertain. The length of the CDR3 is 14 residues. The germline V gene encodes CDR1 KGHDR and CDR2 SFDVKD. V was pared by 3 bases and J by 7 bases, with 9 bases between. CDR3 in DNA: TGTGCCACCAGTGATCGTCAGGTCAATTCACCCCTCCACTTT. This gives the protein CATSDRQVNSPLHF.

Many counts were recorded for this clonotype. V usage is TRBV5-1 and J usage is TRBJ1-1; 7 nucleotides match TRBD1. Germline V gives CDR1 SGHRS, CDR2 YFSETQ. The CDR3 extends over 14 amino acids. V was clipped by 4 bases and J by 1 base; unmatched bases: 4. The CDR3: CASSPDRKNTEAFF. CDR3 bases: TGCGCCAGCAGCCCGGACAGGAAGAACACTGAAGCTTTCTTT.

The chain couples TRBV29-1 to TRBJ2-7; D gene uncertain. The CDR3 runs 13 residues. V lost 3 bases to trimming and J lost 5 bases, with 14 bases between them. CDR1 is SQVTM and CDR2 is ANQGSEA in the germline V gene. The CDR3: CSVDGELPNEQYF. The CDR3 nucleotides are TGCAGCGTTGATGGTGAACTACCTAACGAGCAGTACTTC.

This sequence joins TRBV5-4 and TRBJ1-1, with D unresolved. CDR3 length: 12 residues. The germline V gene has CDR1 SGHNT and CDR2 YYREEE (reference sequence). The V end lost 6 bases, the J end lost 1 base, and 7 bases lay between the germline ends. The CDR3 here is CASKQWNTEAFF. CDR3 coding DNA: TGTGCCAGCAAGCAATGGAACACTGAAGCTTTCTTT.

This clonotype was found many times. V usage is TRBV4-1 and J usage is TRBJ2-3; 7 nucleotides align to TRBD2. Germline trimming cut 1 base from V and 1 base from J; bases unmatched to any gene: 11. CDR3 length equals 18 residues. The V gene's germline CDR1 is MGHRA and CDR2 YSYEKL. DNA for the CDR3: TGCGCCAGCAGCCAAGGAACCCTTGCAACTAGCGGCACAGATACGCAGTATTTT. This sequence encodes CASSQGTLATSGTDTQYF.

Only a few counts were recorded for this clonotype. The V gene is TRBV3-1, the J gene TRBJ1-1; possible D gene TRBD1, 5 bases. The V gene's germline CDR1 is LGHDT and CDR2 YNNKEL (reference sequence). The CDR3 length is 16 residues. V shed 1 base and J shed 5 bases, with 17 bases lying between them. The CDR3 DNA is TGTGCCAGCAGCCAAGTCATCCAGGGAATTGGGACTGAAGCTTTCTTT. Residues: CASSQVIQGIGTEAFF.

The J gene is TRBJ2-2, the V gene TRBV7-7; 14 bases line up with TRBD2. The CDR3 covers 16 residues. Trimming took 4 bases from V and 6 from J; bases not matched to a gene: 4. CDR1 SSHAT and CDR2 FNYEAQ come from the germline V gene (reference sequence). The DNA for the CDR3 is TGTGCCAGCAGCTCAGGGACTAGCGGGAGTCCCGGGGAGCTGTTTTTT. This codes for CASSSGTSGSPGELFF.

The sample holds a few counts of this clonotype. The chain couples TRBV2 to TRBJ1-1; D is uncertain. V was trimmed by 4 bases and J by 1 base, leaving 13 bases between them. The CDR3 contains 15 residues. The germline CDR1 and CDR2 sequences are SNHLY and FYNNEI. CDR3 bases: TGTGCCAGCAGTGTACCCACGCAAGGGAACACTGAAGCTTTCTTT. Encoded protein: CASSVPTQGNTEAFF.

The chain recombines TRBV7-9 with TRBJ2-7; D could derive from TRBD1 or TRBD2 (5 bases each). V lost 4 bases, J lost 7 bases, and 14 bases lay in between. The germline gives CDR1 SEHNR, CDR2 FQNEAQ (reference sequence). The CDR3 extends over 13 amino acids. In nucleotides, the CDR3 is TGTGCCAGCAGCTCCCGGGACCCCTGGGAGCAGTACTTC. Translation gives CASSSRDPWEQYF.

V gene TRBV5-5 combines with J gene TRBJ2-1, with a tentative D call TRBD2 (5 bases). The CDR3 runs to 14 residues. Trimming removed 0 bases from V and 10 bases from J, with 14 bases in between. Germline CDR1 is SGHKS and CDR2 is YYEKEE (reference sequence). The CDR3 nucleotides are TGTGCCAGCAGCTTGGTTAACCTCGGGGAGGAGCAGTTCTTC. Its translation is CASSLVNLGEEQFF.

This clonotype appeared a few times. V and J are TRBV20-1 and TRBJ2-5; 8 bases line up with TRBD1. This CDR3 contains 13 residues. Germline V lookup: CDR1 DFQATT, CDR2 SNEGSKA (reference sequence). V trimming: 4 bases; J trimming: 5 bases; junction bases outside the gene matches: 6. CDR3 protein: CSAMDREWETQYF. The CDR3 nucleotides are TGCAGTGCTATGGACAGGGAGTGGGAGACCCAGTACTTC.

The sample holds a few counts of this clonotype. J is TRBJ2-3 and V is TRBV20-1; 8 nucleotides agree with TRBD2. The trim removed 5 bases at V and 0 bases at J, leaving 7 bases unmatched. CDR3 length: 15 amino acids. The germline gives CDR1 DFQATT, CDR2 SNEGSKA (reference sequence). The CDR3 spells CSAPERGWSTDTQYF. CDR3 bases: TGCAGTGCTCCTGAGCGGGGGTGGAGCACAGATACGCAGTATTTT.

This clonotype was recorded a few times. CDR3 nucleotide sequence: TGTGCCAGCGAACCGCAGCCCAACACTGAAGCTTTCTTT. Its protein product is CASEPQPNTEAFF. The chain is built from TRBV12-3 or TRBV12-4 and TRBJ1-1, with unresolved D. This CDR3 is 13 amino acids long. The ends were cut back, 8 bases at V and 2 bases at J, with 12 bases in the middle.